The clone carrying this T cell receptor (beta chain) is deemed medium-sized. The data stem from a study of spatial heterogeneity in lung cancer. Germline V gene sequence: CDR1 SEHNR, CDR2 FQNEAQ (reference sequence). The CDR3 sequence is 14 residues long. The time point denotes: sample taken at primary tumor resection. Untreated early-stage non-small cell lung cancer patients, approximately 79 in total, were the donors. The authors sequenced whole RNA from tumor, nontumor lung or frozen PBMC without sorting. One entry per CDR3 protein results from TCRdb running MiXCR on the 5' RACE reads. This repertoire shows about 78,000 distinct CDR3 sequences, under 8.5% found once; its top ten account for 6.8%.

The TCR sequence derives from a male donor with early-stage non-small cell lung cancer. The input for sequencing was PBMCs, taken at surgery. The V gene is TRBV7-9, the J gene TRBJ2-2; TRBD1 matches 8 bases. Here the CDR3 DNA reads TGTGCAGCCCCAGGGGGCCCCAGGTCCGGGGAGCTGTTTTTT. Encoded protein: CAAPGGPRSGELFF. The complete variable domain, with remaining parts taken from reference TRBV7-9 and TRBJ2-2, reads DTGVSQNPRHKITKRGQNVTFRCDPISEHNRLYWYRQTLGQGPEFLTYFQNEAQLEKSRLLSDRFSAERPKGSFSTLEIQRTEQGDSAMYLCAAPGGPRSGELFFGEGSRLTVL.